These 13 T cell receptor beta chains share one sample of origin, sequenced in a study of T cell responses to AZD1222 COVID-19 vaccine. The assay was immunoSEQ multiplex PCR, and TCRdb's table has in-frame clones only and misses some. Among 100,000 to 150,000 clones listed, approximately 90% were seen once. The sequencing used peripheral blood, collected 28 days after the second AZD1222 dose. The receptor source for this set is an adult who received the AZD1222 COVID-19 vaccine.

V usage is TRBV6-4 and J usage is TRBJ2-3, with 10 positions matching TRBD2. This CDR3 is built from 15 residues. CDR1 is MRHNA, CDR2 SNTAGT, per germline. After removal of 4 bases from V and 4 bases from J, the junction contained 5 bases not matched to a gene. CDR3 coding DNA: TGTGCCAGCAGTGTGAGTAGCGGGGGGTCAGATACGCAGTATTTT. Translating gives CASSVSSGGSDTQYF.

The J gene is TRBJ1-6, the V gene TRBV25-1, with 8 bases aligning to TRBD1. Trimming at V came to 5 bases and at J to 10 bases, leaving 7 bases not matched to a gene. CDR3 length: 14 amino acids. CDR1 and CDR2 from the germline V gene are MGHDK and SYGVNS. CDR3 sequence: CASSKTGENSPLHF. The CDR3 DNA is TGTGCCAGCAGTAAGACAGGGGAGAACTCACCCCTCCACTTT.

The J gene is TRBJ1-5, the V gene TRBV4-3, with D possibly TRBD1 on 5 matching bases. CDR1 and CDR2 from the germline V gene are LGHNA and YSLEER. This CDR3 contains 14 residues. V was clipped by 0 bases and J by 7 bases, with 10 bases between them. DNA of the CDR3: TGCGCCAGCAGCCAAGAAGAGTGGGGGCAGCCCCAGCATTTT. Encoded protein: CASSQEEWGQPQHF.

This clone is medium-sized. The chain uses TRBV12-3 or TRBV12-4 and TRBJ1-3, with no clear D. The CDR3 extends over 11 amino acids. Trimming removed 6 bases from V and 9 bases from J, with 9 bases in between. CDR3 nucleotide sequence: TGTGCCAGCAGCCCACGGCCCACCATATATTTT. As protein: CASSPRPTIYF.

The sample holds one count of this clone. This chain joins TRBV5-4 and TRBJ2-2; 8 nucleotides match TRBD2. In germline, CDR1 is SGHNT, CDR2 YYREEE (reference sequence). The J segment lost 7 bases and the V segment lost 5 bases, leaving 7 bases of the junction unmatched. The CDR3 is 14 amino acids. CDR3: CASSTGGRSGELFF. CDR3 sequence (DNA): TGTGCCAGCAGTACGGGGGGGCGGAGCGGGGAGCTGTTTTTT.

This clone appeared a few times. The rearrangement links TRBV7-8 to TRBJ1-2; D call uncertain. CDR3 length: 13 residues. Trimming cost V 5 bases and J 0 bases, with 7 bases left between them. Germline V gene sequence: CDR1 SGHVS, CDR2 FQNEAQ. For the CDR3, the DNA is TGTGCCAGCAGCGCAGACCCTAACTATGGCTACACCTTC. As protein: CASSADPNYGYTF.

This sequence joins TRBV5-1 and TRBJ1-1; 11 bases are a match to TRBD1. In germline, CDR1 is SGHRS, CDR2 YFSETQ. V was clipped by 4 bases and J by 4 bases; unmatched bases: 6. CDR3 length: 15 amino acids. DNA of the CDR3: TGCGCCAGCAGCCCTTACGGGACAGGGGGCACTGAAGCTTTCTTT. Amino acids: CASSPYGTGGTEAFF.

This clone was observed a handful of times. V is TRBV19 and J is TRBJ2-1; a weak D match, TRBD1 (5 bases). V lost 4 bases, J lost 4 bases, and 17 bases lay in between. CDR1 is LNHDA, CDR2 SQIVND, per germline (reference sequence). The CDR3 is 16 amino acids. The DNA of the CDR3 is TGTGCCAGTAGTAACCCAGGGTCGTCGGCTTACAATGAGCAGTTCTTC. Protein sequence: CASSNPGSSAYNEQFF.

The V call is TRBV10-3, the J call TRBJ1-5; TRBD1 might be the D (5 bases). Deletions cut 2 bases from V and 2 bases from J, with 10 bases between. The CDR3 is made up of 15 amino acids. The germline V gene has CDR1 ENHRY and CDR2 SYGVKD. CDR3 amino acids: CAISEPGGGNQPQHF. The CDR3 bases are TGTGCCATCAGTGAGCCGGGGGGGGGCAATCAGCCCCAGCATTTT.

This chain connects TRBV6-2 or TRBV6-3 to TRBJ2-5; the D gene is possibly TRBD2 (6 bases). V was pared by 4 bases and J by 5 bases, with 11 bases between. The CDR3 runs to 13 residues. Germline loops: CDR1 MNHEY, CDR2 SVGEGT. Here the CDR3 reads CASSWVGRETQYF. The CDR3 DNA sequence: TGTGCCAGCAGTTGGGTGGGGAGGGAGACCCAGTACTTC.

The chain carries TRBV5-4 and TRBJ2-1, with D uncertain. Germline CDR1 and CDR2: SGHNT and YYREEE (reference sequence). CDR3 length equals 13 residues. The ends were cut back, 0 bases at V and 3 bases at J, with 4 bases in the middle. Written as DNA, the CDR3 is TGTGCCAGCAGCTTGGCAAACTACAATGAGCAGTTCTTC. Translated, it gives CASSLANYNEQFF.

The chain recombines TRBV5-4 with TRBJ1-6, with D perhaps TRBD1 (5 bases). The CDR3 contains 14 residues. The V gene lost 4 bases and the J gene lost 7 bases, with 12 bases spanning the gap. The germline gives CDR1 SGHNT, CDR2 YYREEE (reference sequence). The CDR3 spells CASSPDKLNSPLHF. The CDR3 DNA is TGTGCCAGCAGCCCGGACAAGTTAAATTCACCCCTCCACTTT.

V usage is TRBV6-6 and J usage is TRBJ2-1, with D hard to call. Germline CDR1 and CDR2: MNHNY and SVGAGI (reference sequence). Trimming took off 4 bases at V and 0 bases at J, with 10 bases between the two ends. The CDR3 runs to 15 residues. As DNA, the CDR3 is TGTGCCAGCAGTTCCGGGTCAAGCTCCTACAATGAGCAGTTCTTC. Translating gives CASSSGSSSYNEQFF.